This entry features one T cell receptor beta chain sequence. The sample originates from a study of T-cell reconstitution after alpha-beta-depleted transplantation in children. Germline loops: CDR1 DFQATT, CDR2 SNEGSKA (reference sequence). V lost 0 bases, J lost 2 bases, and 22 bases lay in between. This CDR3 is built from 18 residues. Preparation of the TCRbeta library was carried out with unique molecular identifiers. TCRdb itself ran the PCR reads through MiXCR, one entry per CDR3 protein. The table lists 100,000 to 150,000 distinct CDR3 sequences, around 23% of them singletons. V and J are TRBV20-1 and TRBJ1-2; D possibly corresponds to TRBD1 (6 bases). Sequencing used PBMCs, mostly from graft donor cells, obtained 180 days after TCRalphabeta/CD19-depleted stem cell transplant. The source is a male patient aged 2-15 years who had a stem cell transplant for chronic granulomatous disease, so the T cells may come from the graft donor. The DNA of the CDR3 is TGCAGTGCTAGAGATCTATGGGGGGGCGAAACCAGCAACTATGGCTACACCTTC. This codes for CSARDLWGGETSNYGYTF.